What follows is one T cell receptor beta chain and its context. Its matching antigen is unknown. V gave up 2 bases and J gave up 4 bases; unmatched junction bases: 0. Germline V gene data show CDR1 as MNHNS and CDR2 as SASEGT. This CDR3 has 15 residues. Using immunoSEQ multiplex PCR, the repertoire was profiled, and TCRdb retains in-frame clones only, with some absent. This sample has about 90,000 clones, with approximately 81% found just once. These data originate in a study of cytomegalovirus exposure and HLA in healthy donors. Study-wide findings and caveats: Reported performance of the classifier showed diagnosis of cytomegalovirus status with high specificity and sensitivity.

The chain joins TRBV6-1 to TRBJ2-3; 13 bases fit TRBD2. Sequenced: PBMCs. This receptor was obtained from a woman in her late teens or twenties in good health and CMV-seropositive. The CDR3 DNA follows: TGTGCCAGCAGTGAAACTAGCGGGGGGGCAGATACGCAGTATTTT. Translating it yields CASSETSGGADTQYF.